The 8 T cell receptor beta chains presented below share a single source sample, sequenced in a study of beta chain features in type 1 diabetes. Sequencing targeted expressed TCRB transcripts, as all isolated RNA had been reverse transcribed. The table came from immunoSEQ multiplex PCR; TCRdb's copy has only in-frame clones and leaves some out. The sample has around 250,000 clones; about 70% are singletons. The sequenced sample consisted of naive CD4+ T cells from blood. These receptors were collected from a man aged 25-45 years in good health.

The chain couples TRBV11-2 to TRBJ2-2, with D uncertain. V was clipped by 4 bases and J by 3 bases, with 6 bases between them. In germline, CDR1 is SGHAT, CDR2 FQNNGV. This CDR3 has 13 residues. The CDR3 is CASSSQHTGELFF. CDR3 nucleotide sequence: TGTGCCAGCAGCTCACAACACACCGGGGAGCTGTTTTTT.

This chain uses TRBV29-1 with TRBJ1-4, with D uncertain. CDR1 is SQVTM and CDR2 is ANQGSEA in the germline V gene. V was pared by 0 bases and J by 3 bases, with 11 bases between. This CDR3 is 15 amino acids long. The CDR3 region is CSVEDTGTANEKLFF. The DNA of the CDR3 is TGCAGCGTTGAAGATACCGGAACGGCTAATGAAAAACTGTTTTTT. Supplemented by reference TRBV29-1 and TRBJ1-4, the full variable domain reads SAVISQKPSRDICQRGTSLTIQCQVDSQVTMMFWYRQQPGQSLTLIATANQGSEATYESGFVIDKFPISRPNLTFSTLTVSNMSPEDSSIYLCSVEDTGTANEKLFFGSGTQLSVL.

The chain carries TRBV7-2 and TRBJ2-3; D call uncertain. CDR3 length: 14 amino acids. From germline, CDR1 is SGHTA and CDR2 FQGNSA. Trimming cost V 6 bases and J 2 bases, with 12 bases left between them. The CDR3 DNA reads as TGTGCCAGCAGATCTAGGGCACTCACAGATACGCAGTATTTT. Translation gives CASRSRALTDTQYF.

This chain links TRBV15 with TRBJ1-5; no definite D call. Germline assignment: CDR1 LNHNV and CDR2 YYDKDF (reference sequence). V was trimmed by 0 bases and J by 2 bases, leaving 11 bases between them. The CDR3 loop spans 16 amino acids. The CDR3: CATSRDKRRGNQPQHF. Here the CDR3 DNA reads TGTGCCACCAGCAGAGATAAACGGAGGGGCAATCAGCCCCAGCATTTT.

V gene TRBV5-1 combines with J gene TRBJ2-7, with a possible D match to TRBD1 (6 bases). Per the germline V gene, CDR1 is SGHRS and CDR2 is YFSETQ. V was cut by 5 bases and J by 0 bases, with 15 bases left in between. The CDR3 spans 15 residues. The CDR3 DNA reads TGCGCCAGCAGTTCCACAGGGCTAAGCTCCTACGAGCAGTACTTC. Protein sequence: CASSSTGLSSYEQYF. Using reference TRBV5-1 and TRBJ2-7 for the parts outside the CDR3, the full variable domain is KAGVTQTPRYLIKTRGQQVTLSCSPISGHRSVSWYQQTPGQGLQFLFEYFSETQRNKGNFPGRFSGRQFSNSRSEMNVSTLELGDSALYLCASSSTGLSSYEQYFGPGTRLTVT.

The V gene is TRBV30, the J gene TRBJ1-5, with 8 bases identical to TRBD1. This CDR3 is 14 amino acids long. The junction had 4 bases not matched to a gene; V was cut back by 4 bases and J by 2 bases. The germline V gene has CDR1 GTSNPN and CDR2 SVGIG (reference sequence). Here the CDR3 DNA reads TGTGCCTGGACCCCGACAGGGGGCAATCAGCCCCAGCATTTT. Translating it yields CAWTPTGGNQPQHF.

This CDR3 is CASSDRETQYF. In nucleotides, the CDR3 is TGCGCCAGCAGTGATAGGGAGACCCAGTACTTC. The rearrangement joins TRBV10-2 to TRBJ2-5; D ambiguous. V was pared by 3 bases and J by 5 bases, with 4 bases between. The length of the CDR3 is 11 residues. Germline CDR1 is WSHSY and CDR2 is SAAADI.

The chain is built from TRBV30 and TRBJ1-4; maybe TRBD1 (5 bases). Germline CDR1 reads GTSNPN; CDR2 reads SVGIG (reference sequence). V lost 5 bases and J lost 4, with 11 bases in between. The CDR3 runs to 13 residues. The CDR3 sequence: CAWEAGGNEKLFF. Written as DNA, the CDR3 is TGTGCCTGGGAGGCCGGGGGTAATGAAAAACTGTTTTTT.